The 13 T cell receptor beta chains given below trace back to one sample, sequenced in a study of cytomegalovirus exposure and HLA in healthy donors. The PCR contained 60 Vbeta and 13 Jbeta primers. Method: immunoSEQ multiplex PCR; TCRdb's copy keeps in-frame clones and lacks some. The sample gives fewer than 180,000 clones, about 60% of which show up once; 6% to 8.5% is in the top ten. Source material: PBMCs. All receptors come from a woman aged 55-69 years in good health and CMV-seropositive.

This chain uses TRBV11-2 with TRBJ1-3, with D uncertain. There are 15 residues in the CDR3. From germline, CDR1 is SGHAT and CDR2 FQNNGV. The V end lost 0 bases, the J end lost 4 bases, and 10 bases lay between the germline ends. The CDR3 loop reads CASSLDRTTGNTIYF. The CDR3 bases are TGTGCCAGCAGCTTAGATCGGACTACCGGAAACACCATATATTTT.

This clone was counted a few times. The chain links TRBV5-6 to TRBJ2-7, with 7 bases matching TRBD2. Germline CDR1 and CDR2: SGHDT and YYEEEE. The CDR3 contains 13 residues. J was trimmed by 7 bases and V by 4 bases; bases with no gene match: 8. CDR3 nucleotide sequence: TGTGCCAGCAGCCGGGACTACAGCGGGGAGCAGTACTTC. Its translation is CASSRDYSGEQYF.

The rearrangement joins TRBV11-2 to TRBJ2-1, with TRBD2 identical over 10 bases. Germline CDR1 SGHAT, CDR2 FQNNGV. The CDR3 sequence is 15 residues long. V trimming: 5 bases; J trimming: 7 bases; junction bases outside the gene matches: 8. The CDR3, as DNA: TGTGCCAGCAGCGTCAGCGGGAGGGGGAAGAATGAGCAGTTCTTC. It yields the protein CASSVSGRGKNEQFF.

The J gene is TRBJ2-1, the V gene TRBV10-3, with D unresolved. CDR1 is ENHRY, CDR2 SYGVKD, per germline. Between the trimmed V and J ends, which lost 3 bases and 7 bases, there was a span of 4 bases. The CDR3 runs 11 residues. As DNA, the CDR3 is TGTGCCATCAGTGATAAAAATGAGCAGTTCTTC. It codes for CAISDKNEQFF.

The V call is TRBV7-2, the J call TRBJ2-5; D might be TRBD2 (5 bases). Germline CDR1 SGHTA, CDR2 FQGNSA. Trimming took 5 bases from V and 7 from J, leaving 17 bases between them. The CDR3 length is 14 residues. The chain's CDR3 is CASSPRQGSGTQYF. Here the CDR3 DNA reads TGTGCCAGCAGCCCAAGGCAAGGGAGTGGGACCCAGTACTTC.

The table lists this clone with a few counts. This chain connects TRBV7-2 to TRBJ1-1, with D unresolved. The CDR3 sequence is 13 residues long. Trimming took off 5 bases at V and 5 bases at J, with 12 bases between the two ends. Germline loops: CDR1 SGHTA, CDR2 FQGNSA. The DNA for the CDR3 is TGTGCCAGCAGCCTTCAGGTTACGACTGAAGCTTTCTTT. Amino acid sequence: CASSLQVTTEAFF.

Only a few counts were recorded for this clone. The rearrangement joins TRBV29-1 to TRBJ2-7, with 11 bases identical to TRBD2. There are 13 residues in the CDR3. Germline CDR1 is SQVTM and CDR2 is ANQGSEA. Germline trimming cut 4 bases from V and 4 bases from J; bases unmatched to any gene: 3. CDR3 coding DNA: TGCAGCGTTGTACTAGCGGGAGCATACGAGCAGTACTTC. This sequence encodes CSVVLAGAYEQYF.

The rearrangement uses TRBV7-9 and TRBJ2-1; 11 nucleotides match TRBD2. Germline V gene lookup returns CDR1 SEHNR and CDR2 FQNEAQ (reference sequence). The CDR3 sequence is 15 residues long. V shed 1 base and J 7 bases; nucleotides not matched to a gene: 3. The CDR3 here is CASSLVAGGPNEQFF. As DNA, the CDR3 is TGTGCCAGCAGCTTAGTAGCGGGAGGGCCGAATGAGCAGTTCTTC.

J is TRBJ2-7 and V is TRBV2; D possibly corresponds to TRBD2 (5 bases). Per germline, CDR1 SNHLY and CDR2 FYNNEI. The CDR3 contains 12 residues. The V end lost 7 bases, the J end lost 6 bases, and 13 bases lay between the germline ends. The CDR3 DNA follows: TGTGCCAGCAATGTTATTGCGGGCGAGCAGTACTTC. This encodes CASNVIAGEQYF.

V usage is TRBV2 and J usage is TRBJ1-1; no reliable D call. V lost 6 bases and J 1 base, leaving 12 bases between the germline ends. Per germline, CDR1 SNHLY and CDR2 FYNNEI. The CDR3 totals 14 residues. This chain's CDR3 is CASSRGQPNTEAFF. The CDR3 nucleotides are TGTGCCAGCAGCCGTGGGCAGCCGAACACTGAAGCTTTCTTT.

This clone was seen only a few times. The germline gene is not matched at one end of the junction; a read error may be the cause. The CDR3 nucleotides read TGTGCCAGCAGCCTGAGAGGAGGAACAGGGGAAGCCTGGAACTTC. Encoded protein: CASSLRGGTGEAWNF. The genes are TRBV7-9 and TRBJ2-7, with TRBD1 identical over 7 bases. CDR1 is SEHNR and CDR2 is FQNEAQ in the germline V gene (reference sequence). The CDR3 length is 15 residues.

The CDR3 loop is CASETGDDYNEQFF. CDR3 sequence (DNA): TGTGCCAGCGAGACAGGGGACGACTACAATGAGCAGTTCTTC. The chain links TRBV28 to TRBJ2-1; 8 bases align to TRBD1. V dropped 8 bases and J dropped 3; count of bases not matched to a gene: 6. CDR3 length: 14 residues. The germline CDR1 and CDR2 sequences are MDHEN and SYDVKM.

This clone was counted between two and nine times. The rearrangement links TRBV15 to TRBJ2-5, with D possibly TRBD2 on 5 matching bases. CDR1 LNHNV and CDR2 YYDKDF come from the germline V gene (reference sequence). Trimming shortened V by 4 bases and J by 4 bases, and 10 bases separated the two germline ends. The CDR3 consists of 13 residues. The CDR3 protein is CATSTLGGETQYF. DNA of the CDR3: TGTGCCACCAGCACCCTTGGAGGAGAGACCCAGTACTTC. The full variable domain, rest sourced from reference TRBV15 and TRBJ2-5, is DAMVIQNPRYQVTQFGKPVTLSCSQTLNHNVMYWYQQKSSQAPKLLFHYYDKDFNNEADTPDNFQSRRPNTSFCFLDIRSPGLGDTAMYLCATSTLGGETQYFGPGTRLLVL.